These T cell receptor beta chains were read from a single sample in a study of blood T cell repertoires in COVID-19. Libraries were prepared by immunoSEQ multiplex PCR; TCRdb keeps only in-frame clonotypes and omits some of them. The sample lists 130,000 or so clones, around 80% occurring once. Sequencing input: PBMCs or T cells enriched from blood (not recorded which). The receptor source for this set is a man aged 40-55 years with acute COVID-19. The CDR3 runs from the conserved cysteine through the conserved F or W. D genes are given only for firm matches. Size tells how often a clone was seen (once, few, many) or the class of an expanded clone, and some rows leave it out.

CATSDNPGGDTQYF,TGTGCCACCAGCGATAACCCCGGGGGGGATACGCAGTATTTT,NA,TRBD2,TRBV15,TRBJ2-3,14
CASSWGGNEQFF,TGCGCCAGCAGCTGGGGGGGCAATGAGCAGTTCTTC,NA,TRBD2,TRBV10-1,TRBJ2-1,12
CATSREENQPQHF,TGTGCCACCAGCAGAGAAGAGAATCAGCCCCAGCATTTT,once,NA,TRBV15,TRBJ1-5,13
CASSPAGQGAVGYTF,TGTGCCAGCTCACCGGCGGGACAGGGGGCGGTTGGCTACACCTTC,NA,TRBD1,TRBV18,TRBJ1-2,15
CASDSGVGNTIYF,TGTGCCAGTGACAGTGGGGTCGGAAACACCATATATTTT,NA,NA,TRBV19,TRBJ1-3,13
CASTKGDADYEQYF,TGTGCCAGTACTAAGGGAGATGCCGACTACGAGCAGTACTTC,NA,NA,TRBV19,TRBJ2-7,14
CASSPTSGRGDTQYF,TGTGCCAGCAGCCCGACTAGCGGGAGGGGAGATACGCAGTATTTT,NA,TRBD2,TRBV7-2,TRBJ2-3,15
CASSGGDNRDQPQHF,TGTGCCAGCAGCGGGGGGGACAATCGGGATCAGCCCCAGCATTTT,few,NA,TRBV7-9,TRBJ1-5,15
CASSVLRTGPYNEQFF,TGTGCCAGCAGCGTCTTGCGGACAGGGCCCTACAATGAGCAGTTCTTC,NA,TRBD1,TRBV9,TRBJ2-1,16
CASSLEHRSFYEQYF,TGTGCCAGCAGCTTAGAACATAGGAGCTTCTACGAGCAGTACTTC,NA,NA,TRBV11-2,TRBJ2-7,15
CASSFGTAGEAFF,TGCGCCAGCAGCTTCGGGACAGCCGGTGAAGCTTTCTTT,NA,TRBD1,TRBV5-1,TRBJ1-1,13
CAILSGGDYNEQFF,TGTGCCATCCTTAGCGGGGGGGATTACAATGAGCAGTTCTTC,NA,TRBD2,TRBV10-3,TRBJ2-1,14
CASSPGLVQFF,TGTGCCAGCAGCCCCGGACTAGTTCAGTTCTTC,NA,TRBD2,TRBV7-9,TRBJ2-1,11
CASSQQGLTEAFF,TGTGCCAGCAGCCAACAGGGTCTGACTGAAGCTTTCTTT,NA,NA,TRBV6-5,TRBJ1-1,13
CASSVEHRGEYGYTF,TGTGCCAGCAGCGTAGAGCACAGGGGAGAGTATGGCTACACCTTC,NA,TRBD1,TRBV9,TRBJ1-2,15
CASSLPLGLAGDGEQFF,TGTGCCAGCAGCTTGCCCCTTGGACTAGCGGGAGATGGTGAGCAGTTCTTC,NA,TRBD2,TRBV5-4,TRBJ2-1,17
CASSFRAPGEQFF,TGTGCCAGCAGCTTTAGAGCCCCAGGTGAGCAGTTCTTC,NA,NA,TRBV13,TRBJ2-1,13
CASSPTVNIFMNTEAFF,TGCGCCAGCAGCCCGACAGTGAATATCTTTATGAACACTGAAGCTTTCTTT,NA,NA,TRBV5-1,TRBJ1-1,17
CASSVVPGGADTQYF,TGTGCCAGCAGCGTAGTCCCGGGGGGGGCAGATACGCAGTATTTT,NA,TRBD2,TRBV9,TRBJ2-3,15
CASSPQDRAARTF,TGTGCCAGCAGCCCTCAGGACAGGGCGGCTCGCACCTTC,NA,TRBD1,TRBV6-4,TRBJ1-2,13
CSVEDGGNGNTIYF,TGCAGCGTTGAAGACGGGGGAAATGGAAACACCATATATTTT,NA,NA,TRBV29-1,TRBJ1-3,14
CASNLGGRAGNEQFF,TGTGCCAGCAACCTTGGCGGGAGGGCCGGGAATGAGCAGTTCTTC,NA,TRBD2,TRBV7-2,TRBJ2-1,15
CASSGGGTSGLWDTQYF,TGTGCCAGCAGTGGGGGGGGGACTAGCGGTTTGTGGGATACGCAGTATTTT,NA,TRBD2,TRBV6-1,TRBJ2-3,17
CASSTGGGRERETQYF,TGTGCCAGCAGCACCGGGGGCGGGAGAGAGAGAGAGACCCAGTACTTC,NA,NA,TRBV9,TRBJ2-5,16
CASSESTGALSNQPQHF,TGCGCCAGCAGTGAGTCGACAGGGGCTTTGAGCAATCAGCCCCAGCATTTT,NA,TRBD1,TRBV10-2,TRBJ1-5,17
CSVARGLTDTQYF,TGCAGCGTTGCCAGGGGCTTGACAGATACGCAGTATTTT,NA,NA,TRBV29-1,TRBJ2-3,13
CASTTGMGGNQPQHF,TGTGCCAGCACTACAGGGATGGGGGGCAATCAGCCCCAGCATTTT,NA,NA,TRBV28,TRBJ1-5,15
CASSVGTSGTYTQYF,TGTGCCAGCAGTGTTGGGACTAGCGGGACATATACGCAGTATTTT,few,TRBD2,TRBV6-4,TRBJ2-3,15
CSAYGTNEQYF,TGCAGTGCTTATGGGACTAACGAGCAGTACTTC,NA,TRBD2,TRBV20-1,TRBJ2-7,11
CASSFLQGTGELFF,TGTGCCAGCAGCTTCCTACAGGGTACCGGGGAGCTGTTTTTT,NA,NA,TRBV28,TRBJ2-2,14
CASSEQLGDTEAFF,TGTGCCAGCTCGGAACAGCTGGGCGACACTGAAGCTTTCTTT,NA,NA,TRBV18,TRBJ1-1,14
CASFGRGNQPQHF,TGTGCCAGTTTTGGGCGCGGCAATCAGCCCCAGCATTTT,NA,NA,TRBV19,TRBJ1-5,13
CATSGPSAGFPPDTQYF,TGTGCCACCAGTGGACCTTCAGCGGGATTTCCTCCAGATACGCAGTATTTT,few,TRBD2,TRBV24-1,TRBJ2-3,17
CASSPGTLDSNQPQHF,TGCGCCAGCAGCCCTGGGACTTTGGATAGCAATCAGCCCCAGCATTTT,NA,NA,TRBV5-1,TRBJ1-5,16
CASSEMAGGPVGEQYF,TGTGCCAGCAGTGAGATGGCGGGAGGGCCGGTAGGGGAGCAGTACTTC,NA,TRBD2,TRBV2,TRBJ2-7,16
CATSDAAAGGLDTQYF,TGTGCCACCAGTGATGCGGCCGCGGGAGGGTTGGATACGCAGTATTTT,NA,TRBD2,TRBV24-1,TRBJ2-3,16
CASSLAQGAQLAYNSPLHF,TGTGCCAGCAGTTTAGCTCAGGGGGCTCAGTTGGCCTATAATTCACCCCTCCACTTT,NA,TRBD1,TRBV27,TRBJ1-6,19
CASSNLGLVADTQYF,TGTGCCAGCAGCAATTTGGGACTAGTGGCAGATACGCAGTATTTT,NA,TRBD2,TRBV7-2,TRBJ2-3,15
CASRAGRLAGGKTQYF,TGCGCCAGCAGGGCTGGGAGACTAGCGGGAGGAAAGACCCAGTACTTC,once,TRBD2,TRBV10-1,TRBJ2-5,16
CASSLYLAGDTQYF,TGTGCCAGCAGTTTATACCTAGCGGGGGATACGCAGTATTTT,NA,TRBD2,TRBV27,TRBJ2-3,14
CSVGSGGASEQFF,TGCAGCGTGGGAAGCGGGGGGGCCAGTGAGCAGTTCTTC,NA,TRBD2,TRBV29-1,TRBJ2-1,13
CASSLWGQGANFNSPLHF,TGTGCCAGCAGTTTATGGGGACAGGGCGCCAATTTTAATTCACCCCTCCACTTT,NA,TRBD1,TRBV27,TRBJ1-6,18